The 23 T cell receptor beta chains reported below all come from one sample, sequenced in a study of molecular identifiers for immune sequencing clone quantification. TCRdb analysed the PCR reads with MiXCR anew, one entry per CDR3 protein. The profile shows about 640,000 distinct CDR3 sequences, nearly 20% of them singletons. The sequenced sample was naive CD8+ T cells from blood, with Jurkat cell RNA spiked in. Subset indicated: FACS-sorted CD8+CD4-CCR7+CD45RA+ naive T cells. These receptors were taken from a human donor in good health. Some libraries in this study had Jurkat cell RNA spiked in.

A word on this clonotype: A much more abundant neighbour one base away suggests this may be a read error. V gene TRBV20-1 combines with J gene TRBJ2-1; the match to TRBD1 covers 8 bases. The CDR3 is made up of 16 amino acids. V lost 2 bases, J lost 9 bases, and 15 bases stayed unmatched. The germline gives CDR1 DFQATT, CDR2 SNEGSKA (reference sequence). The CDR3 region is CSARTQWDRRFGEQFF. CDR3 in DNA: TGCAGTGCTAGAACCCAATGGGACAGGAGATTCGGTGAGCAGTTCTTC.

The sample holds a few counts of this clonotype. The rearrangement joins TRBV18 to TRBJ1-1, with TRBD1 as a possible D gene (6 bases). Germline V gives CDR1 KGHSH, CDR2 LQKENI. This CDR3 is built from 15 residues. Trimming left V 0 bases short and J 3 bases short, with 11 bases between. For the CDR3, the DNA is TGTGCCAGCTCACCACCGGATACAGGGTACACTGAAGCTTTCTTT. Amino acids: CASSPPDTGYTEAFF.

About this clonotype itself: A much larger clone differs from this one at a single base, so this may be a read error. The gene calls are TRBV28 and TRBJ2-7, with TRBD2 matching 13 bases. CDR3 length: 18 residues. CDR1 and CDR2 (germline): MDHEN, SYDVKM. DNA of the CDR3: TGTGCCAGCAGTACTCGGACTAGCGGGAGCGGTAGCTCCTACAAGCAGTACTTC. As protein: CASSTRTSGSGSSYKQYF.

This clonotype has at least ten counts. J is TRBJ2-7 and V is TRBV5-6; tentatively, D is TRBD1 (5 bases). This CDR3 contains 14 residues. Germline values: CDR1 SGHDT, CDR2 YYEEEE. Trimming took off 3 bases at V and 1 base at J, with 11 bases between the two ends. CDR3: CASSWGRVSYEQYF. As DNA, the CDR3 is TGTGCCAGCAGCTGGGGCAGGGTTTCCTACGAGCAGTACTTC. Drawing the rest from reference TRBV5-6 and TRBJ2-7, the complete variable domain is DAGVTQSPTHLIKTRGQQVTLRCSPKSGHDTVSWYQQALGQGPQFIFQYYEEEERQRGNFPDRFSGHQFPNYSSELNVNALLLGDSALYLCASSWGRVSYEQYFGPGTRLTVT.

With regard to this clonotype: One base away lies a much larger clone, so this may be a sequencing read error. The chain is built from TRBV27 and TRBJ2-3; 12 bases agree with TRBD2. The V gene's germline CDR1 is MNHEY and CDR2 SMNVEV (reference sequence). The CDR3 is 20 amino acids. J lost 1 base, V lost 4 bases, and 15 bases had no gene match. Here the CDR3 reads CASSSFDLAGGPPGTDTQYF. Here the CDR3 DNA reads TGTGCCAGCAGTTCCTTCGATCTAGCGGGAGGGCCCCCCGGCACAGATACGCAGTATTTT.

The chain carries TRBV19 and TRBJ2-1; unclear D gene. The V end was cut by 2 bases, the J end by 3 bases, with 5 bases between. Per the germline V gene, CDR1 is LNHDA and CDR2 is SQIVND (reference sequence). The CDR3 loop spans 13 amino acids. The CDR3 DNA reads as TGTGCCAGTAGTATAACAGACTACAATGAGCAGTTCTTC. The encoded protein is CASSITDYNEQFF.

As for this clonotype: This may be a read error: a much more frequent sequence differs by one nucleotide. The chain joins TRBV19 to TRBJ2-3; D unresolved. CDR1 and CDR2 (germline): LNHDA, SQIVND (reference sequence). This CDR3 contains 13 residues. V lost 5 bases and J 2 bases, leaving 8 bases between the germline ends. The CDR3 nucleotides are TGTGCCAGTAGTCCCCGGACCACAGATACGCAGTATTTT. Protein: CASSPRTTDTQYF.

This clonotype was picked up a small number of times. A much more abundant neighbour one base away suggests this may be a read error. This rearrangement joins TRBV4-1 to TRBJ1-4; D perhaps matches TRBD1 (5 bases). This CDR3 has 14 residues. Germline CDR1 is MGHRA and CDR2 is YSYEKL. Trimming took 6 bases from V and 7 from J, leaving 15 bases between them. CDR3 in amino acids: CASRLGLAGEKLFF. The DNA for the CDR3 is TGCGCCAGCAGACTGGGACTGGCGGGTGAAAAACTGTTTTTT.

Points on this clonotype: This may stem from a read error, because a much larger clone lies one nucleotide away. V is TRBV7-2 and J is TRBJ1-1; D not resolved. The CDR3 consists of 10 residues. CDR1 and CDR2 from the germline V gene are SGHTA and FQGNSA. The CDR3 DNA reads as TGTGCCAGCAGCTTAGGCCCACCTTCCTTT. This gives the protein CASSLGPPSF.

A note on this clonotype: This sequence may be a read error, since a much larger clone differs from it by one base. The chain recombines TRBV20-1 with TRBJ2-3; unclear D gene. V lost 5 bases to trimming and J lost 0 bases, with 18 bases between them. The V gene's germline CDR1 is DFQATT and CDR2 SNEGSKA (reference sequence). The length of the CDR3 is 16 residues. Here the CDR3 reads CSADLLAAPSTDTQYF. The DNA for the CDR3 is TGCAGTGCTGATCTCTTAGCTGCCCCTAGCACAGATACGCAGTATTTT.

This clonotype was found many times. The rearrangement joins TRBV11-1 to TRBJ2-7; possible D gene TRBD2, 6 bases. Trimming took 0 bases from V and 4 from J, leaving 19 bases between them. This CDR3 contains 17 residues. Germline CDR1 reads SGHAT; CDR2 reads FQDESV (reference sequence). For the CDR3, the DNA is TGTGCCAGCAGCTTAGCCCAGCGGGCAGCAATGAGGTACGAGCAGTACTTC. As protein: CASSLAQRAAMRYEQYF.

Ten or more counts support this clonotype. The chain couples TRBV12-3 or TRBV12-4 to TRBJ2-3; D is ambiguous. Deletions cut 2 bases from V and 2 bases from J, with 8 bases between. This CDR3 spans 14 amino acids. Here the CDR3 reads CASSLYRLTDTQYF. CDR3 in DNA: TGTGCCAGCAGTTTATACAGACTCACAGATACGCAGTATTTT.

This clonotype came up many times. CDR3 residues: CASRRIAGASNQPQHF. CDR3 DNA sequence: TGTGCCAGCAGAAGAATTGCGGGGGCTAGCAATCAGCCCCAGCATTTT. The V call is TRBV4-2, the J call TRBJ1-5; D is perhaps TRBD1 (6 bases). This CDR3 comprises 16 residues. The germline CDR1 and CDR2 sequences are LGHNA and YNFKEQ. V gave up 6 bases and J gave up 0 bases, with 15 bases separating them.

This clonotype was detected a few times. The chain links TRBV30 to TRBJ2-7, with 8 bases matching TRBD2. This CDR3 region has 15 residues. V lost 2 bases to trimming and J lost 1 base; unmatched junction nucleotides: 7. Looked up from germline, CDR1 is GTSNPN and CDR2 is SVGIG (reference sequence). The CDR3 spells CAWSIRSGTSYEQYF. The DNA for the CDR3 is TGTGCCTGGAGTATCCGTAGCGGGACTTCCTACGAGCAGTACTTC.

A note on this clonotype: At one end, the junction sequence differs from germline, possibly due to a read error. The gene calls are TRBV5-3 and TRBJ1-4; possibly TRBD1 for D (5 bases). TRBV5-3 is reported as an ORF; its role is uncertain. The CDR3 consists of 16 residues. This chain's CDR3 is CASSSASGTGNVKLFF. Written as DNA, the CDR3 is TGTGCCAGCAGCTCGGCTTCGGGGACCGGGAATGTAAAACTGTTTTTT.

This clonotype was detected once. One junction end disagrees with the germline gene, perhaps due to a read error. The V and J genes are TRBV3-1 and TRBJ2-7; 10 positions match TRBD2. CDR3 length equals 14 residues. The germline gives CDR1 LGHDT, CDR2 YNNKEL (reference sequence). The DNA of the CDR3 is TGTGCCAGCAGCCCTCCTAGCGGGGGCTACGAGCAGCACTTC. Its translation: CASSPPSGGYEQHF.

With respect to this clonotype: Being one base from a much bigger clone, this may be a read error. The V call is TRBV7-9, the J call TRBJ2-1; possible D gene TRBD1, 5 bases. The CDR3 has 15 amino acids. Germline-derived CDR1 and CDR2 are SEHNR and FQNEAQ (reference sequence). V gave up 1 base and J gave up 3 bases, with 10 bases separating them. The CDR3 bases are TGTGCCAGCAGCTTAGTTGCAGGGTTCTACAATGAGCAGTTCTTC. Translated, it gives CASSLVAGFYNEQFF.

In regard to this clonotype: One base away lies a much larger clone, so this may be a sequencing read error. The V gene is TRBV4-3, the J gene TRBJ1-1, with D unclear. The CDR3 covers 15 residues. Germline CDR1 is LGHNA and CDR2 is YSLEER. The CDR3 reads CASSQDWLANTEALF. The CDR3 DNA follows: TGCGCCAGCAGCCAAGATTGGTTAGCGAACACTGAAGCTCTCTTT.

Turning to this clonotype: A much larger clonotype is one base distant, so this may be a read error. The rearrangement joins TRBV15 to TRBJ1-2; D is unresolved. CDR1 is LNHNV and CDR2 is YYDKDF in the germline V gene (reference sequence). This CDR3 has 15 residues. Here the CDR3 DNA reads TGTGCCACCAGCGCCACATCGATTGGAGCCTATGGCGACACCTTC. Amino acid sequence: CATSATSIGAYGDTF.

At least ten counts were recorded for this clonotype. V gene TRBV29-1 combines with J gene TRBJ2-4, with TRBD2 matching over 7 bases. Germline loops: CDR1 SQVTM, CDR2 ANQGSEA. The CDR3 is 14 residues long. J lost 3 bases, V lost 1 base, and 3 bases had no gene match. CDR3: CSVEGGSGKNIQYF. The CDR3 nucleotides read TGCAGCGTTGAAGGCGGGAGTGGCAAAAACATTCAGTACTTC.

V and J are TRBV14 and TRBJ2-2; D is perhaps TRBD1 (6 bases). V dropped 3 bases and J dropped 5 bases, with 10 bases sitting between them. Germline V lookup: CDR1 SGHDN, CDR2 FVKESK. This CDR3 spans 14 amino acids. CDR3 protein: CASSHIQGTGELFF. The CDR3 DNA is TGTGCCAGCAGCCATATCCAGGGGACCGGGGAGCTGTTTTTT.

The chain links TRBV20-1 to TRBJ2-7; D is possibly TRBD1 (6 bases). With 3 bases removed from V and 5 bases from J, the gap between germline ends came to 20 bases. CDR3 size: 15 residues. Germline V gene sequence: CDR1 DFQATT, CDR2 SNEGSKA (reference sequence). CDR3 in amino acids: CSASDPLRTADEQYF. The CDR3, as DNA: TGCAGTGCTAGTGATCCCCTCCGGACAGCCGACGAGCAGTACTTC.

A word on this clonotype: This may be a read error, as it is one base from a much larger clone. The chain has TRBV9 and TRBJ2-5; 13 nucleotides match TRBD2. Germline trimming cut 3 bases from V and 6 bases from J; bases unmatched to any gene: 2. The CDR3 is 14 amino acids. Germline V gene data show CDR1 as SGDLS and CDR2 as YYNGEE. CDR3 loop: CASSGGLAGKTQYF. The CDR3 DNA reads TGTGCCAGCAGCGGGGGACTAGCGGGAAAGACCCAGTACTTC.